Each of the 18 T cell receptor beta chains below was sequenced from the same sample in a study of T cells in women clearing cervical HPV infection. TCRdb's table, derived via immunoSEQ multiplex PCR, lists solely in-frame clones and lacks some. This sample's table has around 30,000 clones. The specimen sequenced was blood buffy coat. These receptor sequences come from a woman between 18 and 70 years old with a cervical HPV16 infection that either progressed to CIN3+ or cleared (not recorded which).

The CDR3 DNA, read in part, is TGTGCCAGCCCAACCACAGGGGGCAAGAACACTGAA. It yields the protein CASPTTGGKNTE. The full CDR3 protein reads CASPTTGGKNTEAFF. The chain recombines TRBV6-4 with TRBJ1-1; 9 bases align to TRBD1. The read gets to within 3 residues of the CDR3 end, and the germline J gene fills in the rest. J gave up 1 base and V 8 bases, and 8 bases lay outside the gene matches. Germline CDR1 MRHNA, CDR2 SNTAGT. The CDR3 length is 15 residues.

About this clone: The read ends 3 residues shy of where the CDR3 ends; the end is completed using the germline J gene. The rearrangement links TRBV5-1 to TRBJ2-3; tentatively, D is TRBD2 (5 bases). Germline-derived CDR1 and CDR2 are SGHRS and YFSETQ. Trimming stripped 4 bases from V and 3 bases from J, with 18 bases between. This CDR3 has 16 residues. CDR3 in amino acids: CASSGSSGSGTDTQYF. CDR3 DNA, as far as it was read: TGCGCCAGCAGCGGCTCCTCGGGGAGTGGAACAGATACG.

Concerning this clone: With the read ending 3 residues before the CDR3 end, the germline J gene is used to fill in that end. The chain has TRBV29-1 and TRBJ2-1, with 9 bases matching TRBD2. The V and J ends lost 6 bases and 4 bases, in that order; junction bases with no gene match: 7. Germline CDR1 is SQVTM and CDR2 is ANQGSEA. The CDR3 runs 14 residues. The CDR3 loop is CSVPRGGLYNEQFF. The covered CDR3 bases are TGCAGCGTACCGCGGGGGGGCCTTTACAATGAG.

On this clone: The sequenced fragment ends 3 residues before the CDR3 boundary, so the rest is inferred from the germline J gene. This chain links TRBV20-1 with TRBJ2-1; D is ambiguous. Trimming took off 4 bases at V and 3 bases at J, with 4 bases between the two ends. Germline assignment: CDR1 DFQATT and CDR2 SNEGSKA (reference sequence). The CDR3 spans 11 residues. The chain's CDR3 is CSATSYNEQFF. The DNA read from the CDR3 is TGCAGTGCTACTAGCTACAATGAG.

About this clone itself: The read finishes 3 residues shy of the CDR3 end, and the germline J gene is used to complete it. V is TRBV29-1 and J is TRBJ2-5, with 11 bases aligning to TRBD2. The length of the CDR3 is 14 residues. After removal of 4 bases from V and 1 base from J, the junction contained 2 bases not matched to a gene. Germline V CDR1 and CDR2: SQVTM, ANQGSEA. CDR3 DNA, as far as it was read: TGCAGCGTTGGACTAGCGGGGTCCCAAGAGACC. Amino acids: CSVGLAGSQET. The full CDR3 is CSVGLAGSQETQYF.

Comment on this clone: The read halts 3 residues ahead of the CDR3 end, with the missing end drawn from the germline J gene. V gene TRBV6-4 combines with J gene TRBJ1-4; no clear D. CDR3 size: 14 residues. The V gene lost 8 bases and the J gene lost 10 bases, with 20 bases spanning the gap. Germline CDR1 reads MRHNA; CDR2 reads SNTAGT. This CDR3 is CASSPGIEATKLFF. CDR3 bases read: TGTGCCAGCTCCCCGGGGATAGAAGCAACAAAA.

CDR3 DNA, as far as it was read: TGTGCCAGCAGCTTACGGGACAGGGGGCGCACTGAA. Translated, it gives CASSLRDRGRTE. The CDR3 in its entirety is CASSLRDRGRTEAFF. The rearrangement joins TRBV7-6 to TRBJ1-1; TRBD1 matches 12 bases. The read ends 3 residues before the CDR3 terminus; that terminus is restored from the germline J gene. Germline-derived CDR1 and CDR2 are SGHVS and FNYEAQ. The CDR3 loop spans 15 amino acids. V gave up 2 bases and J gave up 4 bases; unmatched junction bases: 2. Full variable domain (rest looked up from reference TRBV7-6 and TRBJ1-1): GAGVSQSPRYKVTKRGQDVALRCDPISGHVSLYWYRQALGQGPEFLTYFNYEAQQDKSGLPNDRFSAERPEGSISTLTIQRTEQRDSAMYRCASSLRDRGRTEAFFGQGTRLTVV.

Comments on this clone: Read sequence stops 3 residues before the CDR3 end, and the germline J gene provides the missing end. The rearrangement uses TRBV16 and TRBJ1-4, with 9 bases fitting TRBD1. The CDR3 has 16 residues. Germline V CDR1 and CDR2: KGHSY, FQNENV. Partial CDR3 DNA: TGTGCCAGCAGCCGGACGGACAGGGGAAATAATTCACCA. Its protein product is CASSRTDRGNNSP. The entire CDR3 reads CASSRTDRGNNSPLFF.

With regard to this clone: The read ends 3 residues early relative to the CDR3; the germline J gene fills the gap. J is TRBJ2-1 and V is TRBV2; TRBD2 aligns across 7 bases. V dropped 4 bases and J dropped 2; count of bases not matched to a gene: 8. Germline V lookup: CDR1 SNHLY, CDR2 FYNNEI. CDR3 length: 16 residues. The CDR3 here is CASSAGLGGAYNEQFF. The CDR3 bases that were read are TGTGCCAGCAGTGCCGGGTTGGGGGGGGCCTACAATGAG. The entire variable domain, with the rest obtained from reference TRBV2 and TRBJ2-1, is as follows: EPEVTQTPSHQVTQMGQEVILRCVPISNHLYFYWYRQILGQKVEFLVSFYNNEISEKSEIFDDQFSVERPDGSNFTLKIRSTKLEDSAMYFCASSAGLGGAYNEQFFGPGTRLTVL.

With regard to this clone: The read ends 3 residues before the CDR3 terminus; that terminus is restored from the germline J gene. J is TRBJ1-2 and V is TRBV2; D possibly corresponds to TRBD1 (5 bases). The CDR3 has 13 amino acids. V lost 4 bases and J 3 bases, leaving 9 bases between the germline ends. The germline V gene encodes CDR1 SNHLY and CDR2 FYNNEI. The CDR3 loop reads CASSGGRDYGYTF. The covered CDR3 bases are TGTGCCAGCAGTGGCGGCAGGGACTATGGC.

Regarding this clone: The read stops 3 residues short of the end of the CDR3; the missing end is completed from the germline J gene. The chain joins TRBV7-6 to TRBJ1-6; 7 nucleotides agree with TRBD1. V lost 2 bases, J lost 0 bases, and 1 base stayed unmatched. Germline V gene data show CDR1 as SGHVS and CDR2 as FNYEAQ. This CDR3 comprises 16 residues. CDR3 residues: CASSLWDSSYNSPLHF. The covered CDR3 bases are TGTGCCAGCAGCTTATGGGACAGCTCCTATAATTCACCC.

Regarding this clone: The junction departs from germline at one end; a sequencing error may be responsible. The read is 3 residues too short to cover the CDR3 end, so that end is filled in from the germline J gene. The sample holds other DNA sequences that translate to the same CDR3. The rearrangement uses TRBV5-1 and TRBJ1-3; 9 positions agree with TRBD1. The germline V gene encodes CDR1 SGHRS and CDR2 YFSETQ. The CDR3 has 16 residues. The DNA read from the CDR3 is TGCGCCAGCAGCTTTTTCTCCCGGGACAGGGCAAACACG. The encoded protein is CASSFFSRDRANT. In full, the CDR3 is CASSFFSRDRANTIYF.

CDR3 DNA, as far as it was read: TGTGCCAGCAGCTTAGGTAGGGCCCCCACCTACGAG. Translated, it gives CASSLGRAPTYE. The CDR3, in full, reads CASSLGRAPTYEQYF. This chain uses TRBV11-2 with TRBJ2-7; no clear D gene. The CDR3 end lies 3 residues beyond the end of the read and is filled in from the germline J gene. Germline V CDR1 and CDR2: SGHAT, FQNNGV. The ends were cut back, 1 base at V and 2 bases at J, with 12 bases in the middle. CDR3 length: 15 residues.

As to this clone: The sequenced fragment ends 3 residues before the CDR3 boundary, so the rest is inferred from the germline J gene. J is TRBJ1-2 and V is TRBV7-3; the D gene is possibly TRBD1 (5 bases). This CDR3 is 13 amino acids long. Germline V gene data show CDR1 as SGHTA and CDR2 as FQGTGA. Incomplete CDR3 DNA: TGTGCCAGCAGCTTCCAGAGGGGCGTAGGC. The encoded protein is CASSFQRGVG. In full, the CDR3 reads CASSFQRGVGYTF.

In regard to this clone: The read halts 3 residues ahead of the CDR3 end, with the missing end drawn from the germline J gene. J is TRBJ1-5 and V is TRBV6-2 or TRBV6-3; perhaps TRBD1 as D (5 bases). The germline V gene has CDR1 MNHEY and CDR2 SVGEGT. V was pared by 6 bases and J by 2 bases, with 17 bases between. The CDR3 has 16 amino acids. Incomplete CDR3 DNA: TGTGCCAGCAGCCTAAGCACCCCCAGGGGCAATCAGCCC. Amino acid sequence: CASSLSTPRGNQP. The full CDR3 reads CASSLSTPRGNQPQHF.

About this clone itself: The read ends 3 residues shy of where the CDR3 ends; the end is completed using the germline J gene. This chain uses TRBV20-1 with TRBJ2-7; a weak D match, TRBD1 (5 bases). Deletions cut 2 bases from V and 3 bases from J, with 14 bases between. Germline V gives CDR1 DFQATT, CDR2 SNEGSKA (reference sequence). The CDR3 is 14 amino acids. The CDR3 reads CSARRQTGNYEQYF. The CDR3 bases that were read are TGCAGTGCTAGACGACAAACAGGAAACTACGAG.

The covered CDR3 bases are TGTGCCAGCAGCAGGGGAGGACAGGGGGGGAACTATGGC. The encoded protein is CASSRGGQGGNYG. The full-length CDR3 reads as CASSRGGQGGNYGYTF. The J gene is TRBJ1-2, the V gene TRBV5-4; 10 bases align to TRBD1. The read terminates 3 residues ahead of where the CDR3 ends, so the germline J gene completes it. The CDR3 consists of 16 residues. J was trimmed by 2 bases and V by 4 bases; bases with no gene match: 8. Looked up from germline, CDR1 is SGHNT and CDR2 is YYREEE (reference sequence). The complete variable domain, with remaining parts taken from reference TRBV5-4 and TRBJ1-2, reads ETGVTQSPTHLIKTRGQQVTLRCSSQSGHNTVSWYQQALGQGPQFIFQYYREEENGRGNFPPRFSGLQFPNYSSELNVNALELDDSALYLCASSRGGQGGNYGYTFGSGTRLTVV.

Regarding this clone: The read is 3 residues too short to cover the CDR3 end, so that end is filled in from the germline J gene. Other DNA sequences in this sample translate to the same CDR3. The rearrangement joins TRBV18 to TRBJ2-5; D gene ambiguous. This CDR3 has 14 residues. V lost 6 bases and J 5 bases, leaving 16 bases between the germline ends. In germline, CDR1 is KGHSH, CDR2 LQKENI. Partial CDR3 DNA: TGTGCCAGCTCCCCTGAACAGTTATTGGAGACC. This gives the protein CASSPEQLLET. The complete CDR3 reads CASSPEQLLETQYF.